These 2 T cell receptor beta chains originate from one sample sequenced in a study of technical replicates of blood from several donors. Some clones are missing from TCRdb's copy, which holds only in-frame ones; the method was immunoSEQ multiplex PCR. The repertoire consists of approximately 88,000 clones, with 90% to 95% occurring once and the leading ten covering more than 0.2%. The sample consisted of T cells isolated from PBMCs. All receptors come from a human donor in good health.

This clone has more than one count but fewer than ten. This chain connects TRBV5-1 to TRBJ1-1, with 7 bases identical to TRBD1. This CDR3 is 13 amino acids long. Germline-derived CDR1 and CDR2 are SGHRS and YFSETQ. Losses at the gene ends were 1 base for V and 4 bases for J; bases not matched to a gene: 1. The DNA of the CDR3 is TGCGCCAGCAGCTTGACAGGGGTCACTGAAGCTTTCTTT. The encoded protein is CASSLTGVTEAFF.

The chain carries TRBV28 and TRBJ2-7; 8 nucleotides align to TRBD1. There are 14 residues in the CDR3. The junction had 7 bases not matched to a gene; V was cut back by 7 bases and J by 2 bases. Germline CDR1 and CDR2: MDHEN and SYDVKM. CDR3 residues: CASIRGTGAYEQYF. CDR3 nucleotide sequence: TGTGCCAGCATCAGGGGGACAGGAGCCTACGAGCAGTACTTC.